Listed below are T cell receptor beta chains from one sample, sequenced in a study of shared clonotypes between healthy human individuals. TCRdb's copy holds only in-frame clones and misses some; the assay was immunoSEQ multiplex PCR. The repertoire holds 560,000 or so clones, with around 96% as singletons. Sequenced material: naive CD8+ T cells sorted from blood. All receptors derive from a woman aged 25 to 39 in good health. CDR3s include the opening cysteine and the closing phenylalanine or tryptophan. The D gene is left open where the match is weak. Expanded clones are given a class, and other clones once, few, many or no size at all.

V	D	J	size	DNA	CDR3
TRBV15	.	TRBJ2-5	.	TGTGCCACCAGCGATCAGGGCTCAGGGGCGGAGACCCAGTACTTC	CATSDQGSGAETQYF
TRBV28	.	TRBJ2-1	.	TGTGCCAGCAGTTTAATAGCGGAAGCAGACAATGAGCAGTTCTTC	CASSLIAEADNEQFF
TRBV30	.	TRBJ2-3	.	TGTGCCTGGTCGTTGACATCTAGCACAGATACGCAGTATTTT	CAWSLTSSTDTQYF
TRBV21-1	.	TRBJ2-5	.	TGTGCCAGCAGCAAAGGTAGAAGACAGGGGGCGCGAGAGACCCAGTACTTC	CASSKGRRQGARETQYF
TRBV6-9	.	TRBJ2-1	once	TGTGCCAGCAGTTTTGCCGGGAAAAAGGAGCAGTTCTTC	CASSFAGKKEQFF
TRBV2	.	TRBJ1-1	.	TGTGCCAGCGAGACAGGGAACACTGAAGCTTTCTTT	CASETGNTEAFF
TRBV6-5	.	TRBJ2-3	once	TGTGCCAGCAGGCGGGGCGCGGTCACAGATACGCAGTATTTT	CASRRGAVTDTQYF
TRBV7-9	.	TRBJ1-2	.	TGTGCCAGCAGCCTAGGACAGACTCCTAACTATGGCTACACCTTC	CASSLGQTPNYGYTF
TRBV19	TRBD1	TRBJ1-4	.	TGTGCCAGTAGTATATTAACAGGGGGTGAAAAACTGTTTTTT	CASSILTGGEKLFF
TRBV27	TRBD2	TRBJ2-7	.	TGTGCCAGCAGTTTGGGGCGGGGGAACTACGAGCAGTACTTC	CASSLGRGNYEQYF
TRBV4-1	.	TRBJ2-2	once	TGCGCCAGCAGCCAATTGCAGGGTCCCGGGGAGCTGTTTTTT	CASSQLQGPGELFF
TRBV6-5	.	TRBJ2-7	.	TGTGCCAGCAGTTACCGACTTTCCTACGAGCAGTACTTC	CASSYRLSYEQYF
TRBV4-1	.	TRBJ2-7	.	TGCGCCAGCAGCCAATCGGGATCACAGGGAAACCCTGGATACGAGCAGTACTTC	CASSQSGSQGNPGYEQYF
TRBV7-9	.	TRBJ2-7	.	TGTGCCAGCAGCTTACTTGAGGGACCAACCTACGAGCAGTACTTC	CASSLLEGPTYEQYF
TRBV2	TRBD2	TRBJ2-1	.	TGTGCCAGCAGTGGCCCTAGCGGGAGGGCCTCGAATGAGCAGTTCTTC	CASSGPSGRASNEQFF
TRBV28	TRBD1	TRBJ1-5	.	TGTGCCAGCAACGTGGACAGGGGGCTTCAGCCCCAGCATTTT	CASNVDRGLQPQHF
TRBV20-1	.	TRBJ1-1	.	TGCAGTGCTAGAACAGGCGGCGTAGGGTTT	CSARTGGVGF
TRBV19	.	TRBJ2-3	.	TGTGCCAGTAGTATGGTGGGCATCTACACAGATACGCAGTATTTT	CASSMVGIYTDTQYF
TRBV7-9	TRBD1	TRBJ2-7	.	TGTGCCAGCAGCAACCGGGACAGGGTATTCTCCGAGCAGTACTTC	CASSNRDRVFSEQYF
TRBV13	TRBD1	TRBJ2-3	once	TGTGCCAGCAGCTCACGATCAAGACAGGGGGCTACAGATACGCAGTATTTT	CASSSRSRQGATDTQYF
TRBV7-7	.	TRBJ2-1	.	TGTGCCAGCAGCTTTTCAAGGACTACGTACAATGAGCAGTTCTTC	CASSFSRTTYNEQFF
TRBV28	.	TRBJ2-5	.	TGTGCCAGCAGTTCCGGGGCAGGACTCCGGGAGACCCAGTACTTC	CASSSGAGLRETQYF
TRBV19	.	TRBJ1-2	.	TGTGCCAGTATCCAAGGACCCGCTAACTATGGCTACACCTTC	CASIQGPANYGYTF
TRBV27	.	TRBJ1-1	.	TGTGCCAGCAGTTTATTTGCCGGACAAAACACTGAAGCTTTCTTT	CASSLFAGQNTEAFF
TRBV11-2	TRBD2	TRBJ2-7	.	TGTGCCAGCAGCTTAGCGGGGACTAATTACGAGCAGTACTTC	CASSLAGTNYEQYF
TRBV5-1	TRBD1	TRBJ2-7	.	TGCGCCAGCAGTACAGGGGGATCCTACGAGCAGTACTTC	CASSTGGSYEQYF
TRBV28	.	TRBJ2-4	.	TGTGCCAGCAGAGACTCGGACGGGAGTGTATCCAAAAACATTCAGTACTTC	CASRDSDGSVSKNIQYF
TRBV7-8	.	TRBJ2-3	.	TGTGCCAGCAGCTTAAAGAGGGTGGGCACAGATACGCAGTATTTT	CASSLKRVGTDTQYF
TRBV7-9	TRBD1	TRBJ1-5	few	TGTGCCAGCAGTCCACGGGGCAGGGGGCTTCAGCCCCAGCATTTT	CASSPRGRGLQPQHF
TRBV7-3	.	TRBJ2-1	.	TGTGCCAGCAGTTTAACAGGATACGGCCTTAACAATGAGCAGTTCTTC	CASSLTGYGLNNEQFF
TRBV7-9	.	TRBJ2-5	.	TGTGCCAGCAGCTCCACTGACAGCTTCGAAGAGACCCAGTACTTC	CASSSTDSFEETQYF
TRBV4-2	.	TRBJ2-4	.	TGTGCCAGCAGCCAAGATCTGGGGGCAGGATGGGAGTACTTC	CASSQDLGAGWEYF
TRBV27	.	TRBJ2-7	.	TGTGCCAGCAGTTACAGGCTAAATTACGAGCAGTACTTC	CASSYRLNYEQYF
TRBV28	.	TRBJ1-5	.	TGTGCCAGCAGTTTTTTTCAAGGAAATCAGCCCCAGCATTTT	CASSFFQGNQPQHF
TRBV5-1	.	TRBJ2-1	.	TGCGCCAGCTCCTCGGGCTACAATGAGCAGTTCTTC	CASSSGYNEQFF
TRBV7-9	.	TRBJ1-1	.	TGTGCCAGCAGCCAGACAGGGAACACTGAAGCTTTCTTT	CASSQTGNTEAFF
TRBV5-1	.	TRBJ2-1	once	TGCGCCAGCAGCTCCGGCCGTCGTCTGGATGAGCAGTTCTTC	CASSSGRRLDEQFF
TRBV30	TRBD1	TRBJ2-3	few	TGTGCCTGGGGACCGGGACAGGGGGCAGATACGCAGTATTTT	CAWGPGQGADTQYF
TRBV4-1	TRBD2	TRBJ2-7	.	TGCGCCAGCAGCCAAGAAGGAGGACTAGCGGCCTACGAGCAGTACTTC	CASSQEGGLAAYEQYF
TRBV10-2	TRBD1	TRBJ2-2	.	TGCGCCAGCAGTTTCCCAGGGGGTACCGGGGAGCTGTTTTTT	CASSFPGGTGELFF
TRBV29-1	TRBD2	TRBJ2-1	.	TGCAGCGTCCTCGGGACTAGCGGGAGCTATGAGCAGTTCTTC	CSVLGTSGSYEQFF
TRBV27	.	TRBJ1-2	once	TGTGCCAGCAGTGACAGGTCTGACTATGGCTACGCCTTC	CASSDRSDYGYAF
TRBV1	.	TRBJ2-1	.	TGCACCAGCAGCCACCCCCAACGAACTAGAGACCATGAGCAGTTCTTC	CTSSHPQRTRDHEQFF
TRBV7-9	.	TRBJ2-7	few	TGTGCCAGCAACCACTTCTACGAGCAGTACTTC	CASNHFYEQYF
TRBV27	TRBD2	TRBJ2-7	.	TGTGCCAGCAGTTTAGGGCTAGCGGGAGGTAAGAACGAGCAGTACTTC	CASSLGLAGGKNEQYF
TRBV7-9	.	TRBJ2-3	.	TGTGCCAGCACGCCCACAGATACGCAGTATTTT	CASTPTDTQYF
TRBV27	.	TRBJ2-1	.	TGTGCCAGCAGTCCATCACTAGTTCTTTCCTACAATGAGCAGTTCTTC	CASSPSLVLSYNEQFF
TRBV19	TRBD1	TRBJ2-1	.	TGTGCCAGTAGTATAGATCGTGAGACAGGGTGGTACAATGAGCAGTTCTTC	CASSIDRETGWYNEQFF
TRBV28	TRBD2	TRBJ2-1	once	TGTGCCAGCAGTTTATCCCCTAGCGGGAGGTTAAATGAGCAGTTCTTC	CASSLSPSGRLNEQFF
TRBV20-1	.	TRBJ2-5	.	TGCAGTATCAAGTGGGGTGGGACCCAGTACTTC	CSIKWGGTQYF
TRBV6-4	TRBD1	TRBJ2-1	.	TGTGCCAGCAGTAGGGACAGGGAGGATGAGCAGTTCTTC	CASSRDREDEQFF
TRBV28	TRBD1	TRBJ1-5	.	TGTGCCAGCAGTTCCGGGACAGGGAGCAATCAGCCCCAGCATTTT	CASSSGTGSNQPQHF
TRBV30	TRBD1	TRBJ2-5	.	TGTGCCTGGAGTACGGGACAGGGTAACCAAGAGACCCAGTACTTC	CAWSTGQGNQETQYF
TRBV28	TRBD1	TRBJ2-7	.	TGTGCCAGCAGTTTCGGGGACAGGTTCAGCTCCTACGAGCAGTACTTC	CASSFGDRFSSYEQYF
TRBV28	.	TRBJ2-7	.	TGTGCCAGCAGCATTCTCGTATTGGGGGATAGGGAGCAGTACTTC	CASSILVLGDREQYF
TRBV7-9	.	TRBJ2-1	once	TGTGCCAGCAGCTTATCATATGAGCAGTTCTTC	CASSLSYEQFF